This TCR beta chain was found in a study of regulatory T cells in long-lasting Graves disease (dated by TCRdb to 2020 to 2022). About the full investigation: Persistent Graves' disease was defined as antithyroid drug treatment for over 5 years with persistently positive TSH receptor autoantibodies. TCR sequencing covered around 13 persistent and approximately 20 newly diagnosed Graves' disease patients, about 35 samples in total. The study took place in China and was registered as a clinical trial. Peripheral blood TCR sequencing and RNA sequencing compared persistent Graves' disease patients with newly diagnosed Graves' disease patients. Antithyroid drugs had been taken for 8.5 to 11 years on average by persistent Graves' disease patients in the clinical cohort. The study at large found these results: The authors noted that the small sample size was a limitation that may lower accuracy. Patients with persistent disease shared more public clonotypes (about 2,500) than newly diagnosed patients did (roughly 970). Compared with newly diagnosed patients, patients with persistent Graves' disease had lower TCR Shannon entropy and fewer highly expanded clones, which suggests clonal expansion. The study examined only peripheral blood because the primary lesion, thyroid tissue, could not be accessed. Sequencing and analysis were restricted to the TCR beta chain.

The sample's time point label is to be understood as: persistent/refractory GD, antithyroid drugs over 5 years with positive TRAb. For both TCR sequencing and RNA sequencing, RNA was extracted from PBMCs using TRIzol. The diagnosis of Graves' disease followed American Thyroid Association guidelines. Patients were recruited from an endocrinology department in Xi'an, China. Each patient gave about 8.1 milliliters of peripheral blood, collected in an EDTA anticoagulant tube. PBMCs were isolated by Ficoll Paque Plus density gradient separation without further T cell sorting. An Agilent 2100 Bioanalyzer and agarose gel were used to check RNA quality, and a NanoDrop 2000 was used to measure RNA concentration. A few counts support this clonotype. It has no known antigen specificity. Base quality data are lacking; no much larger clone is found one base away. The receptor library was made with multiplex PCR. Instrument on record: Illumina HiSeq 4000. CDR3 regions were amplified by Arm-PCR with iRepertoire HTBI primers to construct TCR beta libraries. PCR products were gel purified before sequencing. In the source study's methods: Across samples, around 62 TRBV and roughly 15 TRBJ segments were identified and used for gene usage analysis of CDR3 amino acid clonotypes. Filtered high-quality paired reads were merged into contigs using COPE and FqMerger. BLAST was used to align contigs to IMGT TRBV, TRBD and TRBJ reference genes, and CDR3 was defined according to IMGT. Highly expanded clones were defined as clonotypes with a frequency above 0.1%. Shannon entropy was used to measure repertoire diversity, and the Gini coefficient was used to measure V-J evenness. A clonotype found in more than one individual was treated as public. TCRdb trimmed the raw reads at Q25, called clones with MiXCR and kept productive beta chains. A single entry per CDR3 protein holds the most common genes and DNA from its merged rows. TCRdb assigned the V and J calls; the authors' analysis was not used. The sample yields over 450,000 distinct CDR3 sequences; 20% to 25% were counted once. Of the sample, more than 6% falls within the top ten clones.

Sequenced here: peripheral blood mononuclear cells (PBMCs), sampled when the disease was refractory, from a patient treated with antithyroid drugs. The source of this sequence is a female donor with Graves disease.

The CDR3 in this case is CASSINRGYNEQFF. DNA sequence: TGTGCCAGTAGTATAAATAGGGGTTACAATGAGCAGTTCTTC. The chain is assembled from TRBV19 and TRBJ2-1; perhaps TRBD1 is the D gene, with 5 bases matching. V is shortened by 2 bases, J by 4 bases, and the region joining them spans 9 bases. Looking up the germline V gene (reference sequence) yields CDR1 LNHDA and CDR2 SQIVND. Measured from the cysteine to the phenylalanine, the CDR3 is 14 residues long. The read is trimmed to its CDR3 DNA, 42 bases read in frame from base 1. With the rest looked up from the reference TRBV19 and TRBJ2-1 genes rather than sequenced, the full variable domain is DGGITQSPKYLFRKEGQNVTLSCEQNLNHDAMYWYRQDPGQGLRLIYYSQIVNDFQKGDIAEGYSVSREKKESFPLTVTSAQKNPTAFYLCASSINRGYNEQFFGPGTRLTVL.